Listed here are 23 T cell receptor beta chains from one sample, sequenced in a study of siplizumab effects on memory and regulatory T cells. Using immunoSEQ multiplex PCR, the repertoire was profiled, and TCRdb retains in-frame clones only, with some absent. The sample has some 120,000 clones, around 94% seen once. The sequenced material came from non-Treg CD4+ T cells sorted from blood. The receptors come from a human donor in good health.

The rearrangement links TRBV18 to TRBJ1-1; D call uncertain. CDR1 and CDR2 (germline): KGHSH, LQKENI. V was pared by 4 bases and J by 12 bases, with 15 bases between. There are 12 residues in the CDR3. CDR3 amino acids: CASSLADLVTFF. The CDR3 nucleotides read TGTGCCAGCTCACTCGCGGACCTCGTGACTTTCTTT.

The rearrangement joins TRBV2 to TRBJ2-7, with 11 positions matching TRBD1. The J segment lost 6 bases and the V segment lost 10 bases, leaving 11 bases of the junction unmatched. This CDR3 has 14 amino acids. CDR1 and CDR2 from the germline V gene are SNHLY and FYNNEI. The CDR3 reads CATQGDRGIGEQYF. The CDR3 DNA follows: TGTGCCACCCAGGGGGACAGGGGGATTGGCGAGCAGTACTTC.

The rearrangement links TRBV7-3 to TRBJ2-5; no clear D gene. Germline V lookup: CDR1 SGHTA, CDR2 FQGTGA. V dropped 2 bases and J dropped 1 base, with 5 bases sitting between them. This CDR3 is built from 13 residues. CDR3 loop: CASSLEPQETQYF. The CDR3 DNA is TGTGCCAGCAGCTTAGAGCCCCAAGAGACCCAGTACTTC.

The chain combines TRBV7-9 with TRBJ1-4, with a weak D call TRBD1 (5 bases). The CDR3 is 14 amino acids. From germline, CDR1 is SEHNR and CDR2 FQNEAQ (reference sequence). V lost 3 bases and J lost 4, with 9 bases in between. DNA of the CDR3: TGTGCCAGCAGCTTCGCGACAGATAATGAAAAACTGTTTTTT. Amino acids: CASSFATDNEKLFF. Filled out from reference TRBV7-9 and TRBJ1-4, the complete variable domain reads DTGVSQNPRHKITKRGQNVTFRCDPISEHNRLYWYRQTLGQGPEFLTYFQNEAQLEKSRLLSDRFSAERPKGSFSTLEIQRTEQGDSAMYLCASSFATDNEKLFFGSGTQLSVL.

In the case of this clone: This sample also contains other DNA sequences that code for the same CDR3. J is TRBJ2-7 and V is TRBV2, with D possibly being TRBD2 (6 bases). This CDR3 has 15 residues. Per the germline V gene, CDR1 is SNHLY and CDR2 is FYNNEI. V was shortened by 7 bases and J by 6 bases, with 22 bases between the two germline ends. The DNA for the CDR3 is TGTGCCAGCACATCAGGAGGGCACGTTTCTGGCGAGCAGTACTTC. Translating gives CASTSGGHVSGEQYF.

The V and J genes are TRBV5-1 and TRBJ2-2; TRBD1 agrees at 7 bases. Germline CDR1 and CDR2: SGHRS and YFSETQ. The CDR3 spans 14 residues. V trimming: 7 bases; J trimming: 4 bases; junction bases outside the gene matches: 7. For the CDR3, the DNA is TGCGCCAGCCGCGACAGGGTGGGCACCGGGGAGCTGTTTTTT. It codes for CASRDRVGTGELFF.

The chain is built from TRBV4-1 and TRBJ2-7; a weak D match, TRBD1 (6 bases). With 4 bases removed from V and 10 bases from J, the gap between germline ends came to 23 bases. The CDR3 consists of 15 residues. Per the germline V gene, CDR1 is MGHRA and CDR2 is YSYEKL. The CDR3 coding sequence is TGCGCCAGCAGCCCCTTAGGGGGAATCTCTCTACGCCAGTACTTC. As protein: CASSPLGGISLRQYF.

The chain joins TRBV29-1 to TRBJ2-7; TRBD1 matches at 7 bases. The length of the CDR3 is 16 residues. Trimming cost V 0 bases and J 6 bases; bases outside gene matches: 14. From germline, CDR1 is SQVTM and CDR2 ANQGSEA. The CDR3, as DNA: TGCAGCGTTGAAGATCGACAGGGACCGTTAGGGAGCGAGCAGTACTTC. It codes for CSVEDRQGPLGSEQYF.

This clone appeared a single time. The chain employs TRBV11-2 and TRBJ2-7, with D perhaps TRBD2 (6 bases). The V gene's germline CDR1 is SGHAT and CDR2 FQNNGV. This CDR3 has 16 residues. V was shortened by 5 bases and J by 4 bases, with 21 bases between the two germline ends. CDR3 nucleotide sequence: TGTGCCAGCAGCCCGACCGGGGGAGCGGGCCTTTACGAGCAGTACTTC. Protein: CASSPTGGAGLYEQYF.

The chain couples TRBV29-1 to TRBJ2-3, with D perhaps matching TRBD1 or TRBD2 (6 bases each). The V end lost 1 base, the J end lost 3 bases, and 14 bases lay between the germline ends. This CDR3 has 15 residues. Germline CDR1 is SQVTM and CDR2 is ANQGSEA. The CDR3 region is CSVEGGGGDTDTQYF. The CDR3 region has the DNA TGCAGCGTTGAAGGAGGAGGGGGAGATACAGATACGCAGTATTTT.

This chain joins TRBV5-5 and TRBJ2-7, with D tentatively TRBD1 or TRBD2 (5 bases each). The V end was cut by 2 bases, the J end by 4 bases, with 16 bases between. The CDR3 runs to 15 residues. Per the germline V gene, CDR1 is SGHKS and CDR2 is YYEKEE (reference sequence). The CDR3 DNA sequence: TGTGCCAGCAGCTTCCGGGACGGAGAGGGGTACGAGCAGTACTTC. It translates to CASSFRDGEGYEQYF. Filled out from reference TRBV5-5 and TRBJ2-7, the complete variable domain reads DAGVTQSPTHLIKTRGQQVTLRCSPISGHKSVSWYQQVLGQGPQFIFQYYEKEERGRGNFPDRFSARQFPNYSSELNVNALLLGDSALYLCASSFRDGEGYEQYFGPGTRLTVT.

The rearrangement joins TRBV6-5 to TRBJ1-2; TRBD1 matches at 7 bases. From germline, CDR1 is MNHEY and CDR2 SVGAGI. Trimming at V came to 5 bases and at J to 4 bases, leaving 10 bases not matched to a gene. The CDR3 loop spans 15 amino acids. The chain's CDR3 is CASSGGQTSSYGYTF. CDR3 coding DNA: TGTGCCAGCAGTGGGGGACAGACCTCTTCCTATGGCTACACCTTC.

This rearrangement joins TRBV5-6 to TRBJ1-3, with D perhaps matching TRBD1 (6 bases). This CDR3 comprises 14 residues. V was pared by 3 bases and J by 7 bases, with 14 bases between. The germline V gene encodes CDR1 SGHDT and CDR2 YYEEEE. The DNA for the CDR3 is TGTGCCAGCAGCTCCCCCCGAGGGGGGAACACCATATATTTT. Protein: CASSSPRGGNTIYF.

The table lists this clone with a count of one. J is TRBJ2-5 and V is TRBV11-2; D remains unclear. The V end lost 6 bases, the J end lost 6 bases, and 23 bases lay between the germline ends. Germline V gives CDR1 SGHAT, CDR2 FQNNGV. The CDR3 is made up of 16 amino acids. The CDR3: CASRSLSRTPRKTQYF. As DNA, the CDR3 is TGTGCCAGCAGAAGCTTGAGTCGAACTCCCCGGAAGACCCAGTACTTC.

The chain recombines TRBV11-1 with TRBJ2-2; D is undetermined. There are 15 residues in the CDR3. Germline CDR1 is SGHAT and CDR2 is FQDESV (reference sequence). Trimming cost V 4 bases and J 1 base, with 10 bases left between them. The CDR3 DNA sequence: TGTGCCAGCAGCTGGGCATCCGGGAACACCGGGGAGCTGTTTTTT. Its translation: CASSWASGNTGELFF.

The chain employs TRBV5-1 and TRBJ1-1; 9 bases are shared with TRBD1. Trimming took 4 bases from V and 5 from J; bases not matched to a gene: 3. Germline CDR1 reads SGHRS; CDR2 reads YFSETQ. This CDR3 has 13 residues. CDR3 sequence reads: CASSADRGTEAFF. The CDR3, as DNA: TGCGCCAGCAGCGCGGACAGGGGAACTGAAGCTTTCTTT.

This rearrangement joins TRBV5-4 to TRBJ1-5; D is undetermined. This CDR3 region has 13 residues. Between the trimmed V and J ends, which lost 2 bases and 4 bases, there was a span of 7 bases. The V gene's germline CDR1 is SGHNT and CDR2 YYREEE (reference sequence). The CDR3 DNA sequence: TGTGCCAGCAGCTTATGGGGAAATCAGCCCCAGCATTTT. Its translation: CASSLWGNQPQHF.

This chain links TRBV19 with TRBJ1-1; 8 positions match TRBD1. Germline V CDR1 and CDR2: LNHDA, SQIVND (reference sequence). There are 15 residues in the CDR3. V gave up 5 bases and J gave up 6 bases; unmatched junction bases: 11. CDR3 bases: TGTGCCAGTAGTCCCGGACAGGGTCGTGCCCCTGAAGCTTTCTTT. Protein: CASSPGQGRAPEAFF. The entire variable domain, with the rest obtained from reference TRBV19 and TRBJ1-1, is as follows: DGGITQSPKYLFRKEGQNVTLSCEQNLNHDAMYWYRQDPGQGLRLIYYSQIVNDFQKGDIAEGYSVSREKKESFPLTVTSAQKNPTAFYLCASSPGQGRAPEAFFGQGTRLTVV.

The chain uses TRBV9 and TRBJ2-2, with D perhaps given as TRBD1 or TRBD2 (6 bases each). V was cut by 7 bases and J by 4 bases, with 20 bases left in between. CDR3 length: 16 residues. CDR1 and CDR2 (germline): SGDLS, YYNGEE. CDR3 in amino acids: CASRPTGGESTGELFF. In nucleotides, the CDR3 is TGTGCCAGCCGCCCGACCGGGGGCGAATCCACCGGGGAGCTGTTTTTT.

V is TRBV19 and J is TRBJ1-1; 10 bases are a match to TRBD1. The CDR3 runs to 17 residues. Germline V CDR1 and CDR2: LNHDA, SQIVND (reference sequence). The V segment lost 4 bases and the J segment 0 bases; nucleotides outside the gene matches: 8. The CDR3 region is CASSTSDRGLLNTEAFF. The DNA for the CDR3 is TGTGCCAGTAGTACGTCGGACAGGGGGTTGTTGAACACTGAAGCTTTCTTT.

The chain joins TRBV9 to TRBJ2-2; D may correspond to TRBD1 or TRBD2 (5 bases each). CDR3 length: 13 amino acids. The germline V and J ends were trimmed by 5 bases and 3 bases, with 8 bases remaining between them. Germline V gene lookup returns CDR1 SGDLS and CDR2 YYNGEE. The CDR3 loop reads CASRVGDTGELFF. The CDR3, as DNA: TGTGCCAGCAGAGTGGGGGACACCGGGGAGCTGTTTTTT.

The genes are TRBV28 and TRBJ2-7; D remains unclear. Trimming took 5 bases from V and 4 from J, leaving 12 bases between them. The germline CDR1 and CDR2 sequences are MDHEN and SYDVKM. The CDR3 has 13 amino acids. In DNA, the CDR3 is TGTGCCAGCAGTCTGGACGTTCCTTACGAGCAGTACTTC. It encodes CASSLDVPYEQYF.

The rearrangement joins TRBV5-1 to TRBJ1-4; TRBD1 matches at 10 bases. This CDR3 region has 17 residues. Germline assignment: CDR1 SGHRS and CDR2 YFSETQ. After removal of 3 bases from V and 0 bases from J, the junction contained 5 bases not matched to a gene. In nucleotides, the CDR3 is TGCGCCAGCAGCTCGGACAGGGGGGAAACAACTAATGAAAAACTGTTTTTT. Amino acid sequence: CASSSDRGETTNEKLFF.